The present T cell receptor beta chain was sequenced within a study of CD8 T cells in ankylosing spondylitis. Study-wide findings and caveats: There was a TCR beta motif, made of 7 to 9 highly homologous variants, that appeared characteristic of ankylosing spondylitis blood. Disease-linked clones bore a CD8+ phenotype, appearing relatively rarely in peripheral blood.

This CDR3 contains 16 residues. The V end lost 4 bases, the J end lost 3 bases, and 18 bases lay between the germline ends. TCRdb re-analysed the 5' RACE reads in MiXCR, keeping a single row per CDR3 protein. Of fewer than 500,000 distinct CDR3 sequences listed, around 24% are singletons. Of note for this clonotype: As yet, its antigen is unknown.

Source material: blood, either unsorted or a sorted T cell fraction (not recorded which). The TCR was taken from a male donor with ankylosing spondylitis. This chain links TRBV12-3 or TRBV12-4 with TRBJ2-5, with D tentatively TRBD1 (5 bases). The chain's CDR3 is CASSSPTVQTEETQYF. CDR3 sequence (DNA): TGTGCCAGCAGTTCGCCGACAGTGCAAACCGAAGAGACCCAGTACTTC.